This T cell receptor (beta chain) was sequenced for a study of cytomegalovirus exposure and HLA in healthy donors. Worth noting for this clone: The antigen is unknown.

Study conclusions and caveats: Clonal expansion was found to be greater in HLA-associated TCR beta chains than in equally common others in a later analysis.

It was with 60 Vbeta and 13 Jbeta primers that the PCR ran. The assay was immunoSEQ multiplex PCR, and TCRdb's table has in-frame clones only and misses some. The sample holds more than 100,000 clones; 60% to 85% are singletons and the top ten take 1.8%. The CDR3 length is 16 residues. Germline V gene lookup returns CDR1 SGHTA and CDR2 FQGNSA. The trim removed 5 bases at V and 0 bases at J, leaving 6 bases unmatched. The V and J genes are TRBV7-2 and TRBJ2-7; 11 bases are shared with TRBD2. Sequencing input: PBMCs. The sequence was collected from a female donor in good health and CMV-seropositive. CDR3 loop: CASSARLAGPSYEQYF. The CDR3 DNA reads TGTGCCAGCAGCGCCAGACTAGCGGGGCCCTCCTACGAGCAGTACTTC.